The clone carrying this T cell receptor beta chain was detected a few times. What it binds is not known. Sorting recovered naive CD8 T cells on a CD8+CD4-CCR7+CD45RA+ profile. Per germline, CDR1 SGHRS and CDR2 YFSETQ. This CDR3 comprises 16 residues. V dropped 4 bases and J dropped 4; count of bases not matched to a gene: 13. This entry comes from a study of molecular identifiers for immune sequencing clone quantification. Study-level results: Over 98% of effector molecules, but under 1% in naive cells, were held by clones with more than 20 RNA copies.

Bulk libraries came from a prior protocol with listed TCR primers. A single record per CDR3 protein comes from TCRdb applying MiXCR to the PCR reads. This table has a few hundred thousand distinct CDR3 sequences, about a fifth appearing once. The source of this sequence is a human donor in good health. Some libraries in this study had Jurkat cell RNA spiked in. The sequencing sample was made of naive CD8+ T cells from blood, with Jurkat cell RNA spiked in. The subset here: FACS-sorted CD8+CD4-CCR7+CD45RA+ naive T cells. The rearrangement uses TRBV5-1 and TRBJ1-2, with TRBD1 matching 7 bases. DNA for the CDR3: TGCGCCAGCAGCCCTTACCCCGGACAGGACATCTATGGCTACACCTTC. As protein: CASSPYPGQDIYGYTF.